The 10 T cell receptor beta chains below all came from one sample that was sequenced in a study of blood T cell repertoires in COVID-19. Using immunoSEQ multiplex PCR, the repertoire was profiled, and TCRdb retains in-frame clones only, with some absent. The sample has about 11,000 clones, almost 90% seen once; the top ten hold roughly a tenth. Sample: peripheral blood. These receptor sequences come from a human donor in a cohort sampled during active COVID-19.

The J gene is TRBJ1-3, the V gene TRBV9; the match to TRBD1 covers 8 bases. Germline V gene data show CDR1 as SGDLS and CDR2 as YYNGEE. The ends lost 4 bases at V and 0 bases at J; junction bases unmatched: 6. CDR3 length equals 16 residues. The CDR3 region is CASSSRTGPSGNTIYF. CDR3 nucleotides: TGTGCCAGCAGCTCAAGGACAGGGCCCTCTGGAAACACCATATATTTT. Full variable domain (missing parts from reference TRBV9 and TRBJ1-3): DSGVTQTPKHLITATGQRVTLRCSPRSGDLSVYWYQQSLDQGLQFLIQYYNGEERAKGNILERFSAQQFPDLHSELNLSSLELGDSALYFCASSSRTGPSGNTIYFGEGSWLTVV.

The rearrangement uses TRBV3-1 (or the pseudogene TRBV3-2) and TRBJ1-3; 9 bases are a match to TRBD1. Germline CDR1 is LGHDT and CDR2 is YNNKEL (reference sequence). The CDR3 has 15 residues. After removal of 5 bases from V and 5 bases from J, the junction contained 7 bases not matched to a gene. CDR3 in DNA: TGTGCCAGCAGCGCCCGGGACAGGGAAAGAAACACCATATATTTT. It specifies CASSARDRERNTIYF.

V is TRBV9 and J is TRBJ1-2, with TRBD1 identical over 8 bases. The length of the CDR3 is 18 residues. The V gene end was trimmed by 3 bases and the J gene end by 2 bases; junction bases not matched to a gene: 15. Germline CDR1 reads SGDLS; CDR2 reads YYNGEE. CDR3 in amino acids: CASSGPYYGDRTNYGYTF. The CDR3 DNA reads TGTGCCAGCAGCGGCCCCTACTATGGGGACAGGACGAACTATGGCTACACCTTC.

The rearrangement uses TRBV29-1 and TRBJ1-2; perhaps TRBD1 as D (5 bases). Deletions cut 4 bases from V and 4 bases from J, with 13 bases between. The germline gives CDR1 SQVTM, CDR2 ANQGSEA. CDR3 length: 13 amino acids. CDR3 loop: CSVVGEGSYGYTF. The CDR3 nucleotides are TGCAGCGTTGTCGGGGAGGGGAGCTATGGCTACACCTTC. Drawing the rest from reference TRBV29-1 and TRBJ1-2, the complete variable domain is SAVISQKPSRDICQRGTSLTIQCQVDSQVTMMFWYRQQPGQSLTLIATANQGSEATYESGFVIDKFPISRPNLTFSTLTVSNMSPEDSSIYLCSVVGEGSYGYTFGSGTRLTVV.

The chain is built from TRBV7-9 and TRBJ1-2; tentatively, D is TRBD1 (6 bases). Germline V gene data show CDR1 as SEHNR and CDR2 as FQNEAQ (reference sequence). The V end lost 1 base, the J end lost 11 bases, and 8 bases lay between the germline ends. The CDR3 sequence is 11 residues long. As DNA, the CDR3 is TGTGCCAGCAGCTTAGGACAGGCGTACACCTTC. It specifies CASSLGQAYTF. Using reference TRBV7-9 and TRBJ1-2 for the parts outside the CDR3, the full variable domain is DTGVSQNPRHKITKRGQNVTFRCDPISEHNRLYWYRQTLGQGPEFLTYFQNEAQLEKSRLLSDRFSAERPKGSFSTLEIQRTEQGDSAMYLCASSLGQAYTFGSGTRLTVV.

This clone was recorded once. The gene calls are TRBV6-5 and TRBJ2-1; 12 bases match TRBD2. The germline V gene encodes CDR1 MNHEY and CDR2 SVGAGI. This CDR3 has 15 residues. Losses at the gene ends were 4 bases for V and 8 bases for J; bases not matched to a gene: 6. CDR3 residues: CASSLPSGGAYEQFF. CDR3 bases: TGTGCCAGCAGTTTACCTAGCGGGGGGGCCTATGAGCAGTTCTTC.

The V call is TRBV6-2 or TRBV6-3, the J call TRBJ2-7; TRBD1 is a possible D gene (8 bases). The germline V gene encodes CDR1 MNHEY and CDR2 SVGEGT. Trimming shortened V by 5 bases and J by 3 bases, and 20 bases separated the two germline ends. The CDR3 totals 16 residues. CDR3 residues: CASSRQGQGGGYEQYF. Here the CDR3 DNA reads TGTGCCAGCAGTCGCCAAGGACAGGGAGGGGGCTACGAGCAGTACTTC.

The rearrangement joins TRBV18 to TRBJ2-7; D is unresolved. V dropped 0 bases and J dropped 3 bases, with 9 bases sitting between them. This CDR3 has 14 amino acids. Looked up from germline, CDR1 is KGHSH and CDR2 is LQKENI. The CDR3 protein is CASSPPARLYEQYF. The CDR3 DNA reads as TGTGCCAGCTCACCACCAGCCAGGCTCTACGAGCAGTACTTC. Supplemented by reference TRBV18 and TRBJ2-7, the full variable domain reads NAGVMQNPRHLVRRRGQEARLRCSPMKGHSHVYWYRQLPEEGLKFMVYLQKENIIDESGMPKERFSAEFPKEGPSILRIQQVVRGDSAAYFCASSPPARLYEQYFGPGTRLTVT.

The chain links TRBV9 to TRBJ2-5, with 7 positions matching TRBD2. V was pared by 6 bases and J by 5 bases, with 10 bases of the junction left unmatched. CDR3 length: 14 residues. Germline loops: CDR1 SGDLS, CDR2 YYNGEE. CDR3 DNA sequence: TGTGCCAGCACCCCCAGCGGGGCCGGCGAGACCCAGTACTTC. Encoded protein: CASTPSGAGETQYF.

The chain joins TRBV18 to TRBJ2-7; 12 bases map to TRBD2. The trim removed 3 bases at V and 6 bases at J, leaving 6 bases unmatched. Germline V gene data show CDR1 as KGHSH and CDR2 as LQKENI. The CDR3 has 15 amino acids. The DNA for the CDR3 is TGTGCCAGCTCACCTGGACTAGCGGGAAGGGGCGAGCAGTACTTC. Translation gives CASSPGLAGRGEQYF.